The 12 T cell receptor beta chains in this list originate from one sample, sequenced in a study of spatial heterogeneity in lung cancer. Time point defined: sample taken at primary tumor resection. No cells were sorted before sequencing. The whole RNA sequenced was extracted from tumor, nontumor lung or frozen PBMC. TCRdb used MiXCR to reprocess the 5' RACE reads, holding one entry per CDR3 protein. The table lists roughly 1,100 distinct CDR3 sequences, about 6.8% of them singletons, with around 15% in the top ten. The source was normal lung tissue next to the tumor, collected at surgery. The receptors shown here come from a male donor with early-stage non-small cell lung cancer.

Judged by abundance, this clonotype is medium-sized. This beta chain was picked up by a library intended for alpha chains and is off target, so its count carries little meaning. V gene TRBV23-1 combines with J gene TRBJ2-1, with D possibly being TRBD1 (6 bases). TRBV23-1 is placed among ORFs of uncertain function. Trimming took 2 bases from V and 2 from J, leaving 13 bases between them. This CDR3 contains 16 residues. DNA for the CDR3: TGCGCCAGCAGTCAAAACTCCCAGGGGCCCTACAATGAGCAGTTCTTC. Encoded protein: CASSQNSQGPYNEQFF.

This clonotype is medium-sized by share. This beta chain is an off-target read within a library intended for alpha chains, so its frequency means little. V and J are TRBV6-6 and TRBJ2-5, with 7 positions matching TRBD1. The CDR3 runs to 12 residues. The J segment lost 1 base and the V segment lost 10 bases, leaving 3 bases of the junction unmatched. Germline-derived CDR1 and CDR2 are MNHNY and SVGAGI (reference sequence). This CDR3 reads CATGTAQETQYF. CDR3 bases: TGTGCCACAGGGACAGCCCAAGAGACCCAGTACTTC.

By its share, this clonotype is medium-sized. The library was prepared for alpha chains; this beta chain is a stray read, so its frequency means little. The V call is TRBV9, the J call TRBJ2-3; TRBD1 aligns across 8 bases. The CDR3 loop spans 15 amino acids. Per the germline V gene, CDR1 is SGDLS and CDR2 is YYNGEE. Trimming removed 4 bases from V and 2 bases from J; junction bases left unmatched: 6. DNA for the CDR3: TGTGCCAGCAGCTCTCAGGGGGCAGTCACAGATACGCAGTATTTT. Translation gives CASSSQGAVTDTQYF.

In its sample, this clonotype ranks as large. The library was built for alpha chains, so this beta chain is an off-target read and its size means little. The chain has TRBV15 and TRBJ2-2; no reliable D call. The germline CDR1 and CDR2 sequences are LNHNV and YYDKDF (reference sequence). This CDR3 comprises 16 residues. V lost 1 base and J 3 bases, leaving 12 bases between the germline ends. The CDR3 DNA is TGTGCCACCAGCAGAGTGATAGGGTCGGACACCGGGGAGCTGTTTTTT. Its translation: CATSRVIGSDTGELFF.

By frequency in the sample, this clonotype is large. Found in a library prepared for alpha chains, this beta chain is an off-target read, and its abundance has little meaning. The chain couples TRBV7-2 to TRBJ2-5; D remains unclear. Per the germline V gene, CDR1 is SGHTA and CDR2 is FQGNSA. The CDR3 length is 12 residues. V was trimmed by 3 bases and J by 2 bases, leaving 4 bases between them. Here the CDR3 DNA reads TGTGCCAGCAGCTTCTATCAAGAGACCCAGTACTTC. Encoded protein: CASSFYQETQYF. Full variable domain (rest looked up from reference TRBV7-2 and TRBJ2-5): GAGVSQSPSNKVTEKGKDVELRCDPISGHTALYWYRQSLGQGLEFLIYFQGNSAPDKSGLPSDRFSAERTGGSVSTLTIQRTQQEDSAVYLCASSFYQETQYFGPGTRLLVL.

Sample share makes this clonotype medium-sized (0.01 to 0.1%). A library made for alpha chains picked up this beta chain off target, so its size means little. The chain carries TRBV18 and TRBJ2-7, with 11 bases aligning to TRBD1. The J segment lost 1 base and the V segment lost 2 bases, leaving 1 base of the junction unmatched. The CDR3 has 15 residues. Germline assignment: CDR1 KGHSH and CDR2 LQKENI. The CDR3 here is CASSPGQGASYEQYF. CDR3 bases: TGTGCCAGCTCACCAGGACAGGGGGCATCCTACGAGCAGTACTTC.

Judged by abundance, this clonotype is large (0.1 to 1%). This beta chain is an unintended read in a library built for alpha chains; its size means little. This chain links TRBV20-1 with TRBJ2-3; D is possibly TRBD2 (5 bases). The germline V gene encodes CDR1 DFQATT and CDR2 SNEGSKA (reference sequence). Trimming left V 3 bases short and J 1 base short, with 5 bases between. The CDR3 runs to 12 residues. This CDR3 reads CSASGGTDTQYF. The CDR3 coding sequence is TGCAGTGCTAGCGGGGGCACAGATACGCAGTATTTT.

This clonotype was seen ten or more times. The library was prepared for alpha chains; this beta chain is a stray read, so its frequency means little. The V gene is TRBV3-1, the J gene TRBJ1-2, with D hard to call. Germline loops: CDR1 LGHDT, CDR2 YNNKEL (reference sequence). The CDR3 length is 15 residues. V gave up 4 bases and J gave up 8 bases, with 20 bases separating them. As DNA, the CDR3 is TGTGCCAGCAGCCCCCGAGGGATCAGAGCCTCGGGCTACACCTTC. This translates into CASSPRGIRASGYTF.

In the case of this clonotype: With the library built for alpha chains, this beta chain is off target and its frequency is not meaningful. The chain uses TRBV3-1 and TRBJ1-1; D remains unclear. The V gene lost 3 bases and the J gene lost 7 bases, with 15 bases spanning the gap. In germline, CDR1 is LGHDT, CDR2 YNNKEL (reference sequence). The length of the CDR3 is 14 residues. This CDR3 reads CASSHLTRRGEAFF. CDR3 in DNA: TGTGCCAGCAGCCATTTGACCCGGCGGGGTGAAGCTTTCTTT.

By share of the sample, this clonotype is medium-sized (0.01 to 0.1%). A library made for alpha chains picked up this beta chain off target, so its size means little. The rearrangement links TRBV9 to TRBJ1-2; D gene unclear. Germline values: CDR1 SGDLS, CDR2 YYNGEE. V lost 3 bases, J lost 4 bases, and 13 bases lay in between. The CDR3 runs to 14 residues. The DNA of the CDR3 is TGTGCCAGCAGCGGAGTGGGAGGACCCTATGGCTACACCTTC. Amino acid sequence: CASSGVGGPYGYTF.

This clonotype is labeled as medium-sized. This beta chain came through as a stray read in a library set up for alpha chains, and its size says little. The V gene is TRBV29-1, the J gene TRBJ2-7, with 11 bases matching TRBD2. CDR3 size: 18 residues. CDR1 and CDR2 from the germline V gene are SQVTM and ANQGSEA. V shed 6 bases and J 0 bases; nucleotides not matched to a gene: 16. Here the CDR3 reads CSVAAPGLAAFSSYEQYF. DNA of the CDR3: TGCAGCGTCGCCGCCCCGGGACTAGCGGCCTTCAGCTCCTACGAGCAGTACTTC.

Comment on this clonotype: In a library made to pick up alpha chains, this beta chain is a stray read with a size that means little. This chain links TRBV12-3 or TRBV12-4 with TRBJ2-1; D ambiguous. The CDR3 loop spans 13 amino acids. Trimming took off 0 bases at V and 3 bases at J, with 3 bases between the two ends. As DNA, the CDR3 is TGTGCCAGCAGTTTAGCCTACTACAATGAGCAGTTCTTC. Translating it yields CASSLAYYNEQFF.